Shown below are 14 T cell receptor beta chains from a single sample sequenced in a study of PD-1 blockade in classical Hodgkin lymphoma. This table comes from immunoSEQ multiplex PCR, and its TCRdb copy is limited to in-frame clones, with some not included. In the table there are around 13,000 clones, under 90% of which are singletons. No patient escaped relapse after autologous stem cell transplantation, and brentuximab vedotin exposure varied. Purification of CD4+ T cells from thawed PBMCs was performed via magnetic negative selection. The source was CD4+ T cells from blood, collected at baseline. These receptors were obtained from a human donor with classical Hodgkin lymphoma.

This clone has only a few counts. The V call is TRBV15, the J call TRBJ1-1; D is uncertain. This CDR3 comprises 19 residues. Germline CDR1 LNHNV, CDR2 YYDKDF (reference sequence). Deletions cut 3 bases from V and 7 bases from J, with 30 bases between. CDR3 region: CATSSGGRAISRSVVEAFF. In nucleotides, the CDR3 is TGTGCCACCAGCAGCGGCGGGCGGGCAATCTCTAGATCCGTGGTTGAAGCTTTCTTT.

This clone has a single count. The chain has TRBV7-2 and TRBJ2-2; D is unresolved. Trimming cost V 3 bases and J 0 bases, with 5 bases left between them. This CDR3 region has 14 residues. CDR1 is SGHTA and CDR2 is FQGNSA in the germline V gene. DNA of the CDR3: TGTGCCAGCAGCTTGGTCACGAACACCGGGGAGCTGTTTTTT. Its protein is CASSLVTNTGELFF.

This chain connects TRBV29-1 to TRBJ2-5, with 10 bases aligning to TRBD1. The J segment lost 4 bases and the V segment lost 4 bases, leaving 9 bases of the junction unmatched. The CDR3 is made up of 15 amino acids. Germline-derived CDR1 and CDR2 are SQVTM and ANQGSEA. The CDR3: CSVGAGTGVGETQYF. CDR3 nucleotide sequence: TGCAGCGTTGGAGCTGGGACAGGGGTTGGAGAGACCCAGTACTTC.

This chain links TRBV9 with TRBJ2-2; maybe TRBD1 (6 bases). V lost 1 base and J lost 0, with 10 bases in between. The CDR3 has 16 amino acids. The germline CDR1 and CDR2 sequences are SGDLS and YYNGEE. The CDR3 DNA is TGTGCCAGCAGCGTACGGGACACCGCGAACACCGGGGAGCTGTTTTTT. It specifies CASSVRDTANTGELFF.

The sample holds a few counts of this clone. In DNA, the CDR3 is TGTGCCAGCAGCCCAGGGACTAGCGCAGTCACAGATACGCAGTATTTT. Translated, it gives CASSPGTSAVTDTQYF. V gene TRBV7-9 combines with J gene TRBJ2-3; 10 bases align to TRBD2. The CDR3 has 16 residues. CDR1 SEHNR and CDR2 FQNEAQ come from the germline V gene (reference sequence). Trimming removed 5 bases from V and 2 bases from J; junction bases left unmatched: 7. Full variable domain (rest looked up from reference TRBV7-9 and TRBJ2-3): DTGVSQNPRHKITKRGQNVTFRCDPISEHNRLYWYRQTLGQGPEFLTYFQNEAQLEKSRLLSDRFSAERPKGSFSTLEIQRTEQGDSAMYLCASSPGTSAVTDTQYFGPGTRLTVL.

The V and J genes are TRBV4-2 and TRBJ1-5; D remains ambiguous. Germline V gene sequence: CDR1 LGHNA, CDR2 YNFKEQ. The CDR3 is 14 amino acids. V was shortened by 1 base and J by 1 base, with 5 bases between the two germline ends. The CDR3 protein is CASSQAGSNQPQHF. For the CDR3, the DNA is TGTGCCAGCAGCCAAGCCGGGAGCAATCAGCCCCAGCATTTT.

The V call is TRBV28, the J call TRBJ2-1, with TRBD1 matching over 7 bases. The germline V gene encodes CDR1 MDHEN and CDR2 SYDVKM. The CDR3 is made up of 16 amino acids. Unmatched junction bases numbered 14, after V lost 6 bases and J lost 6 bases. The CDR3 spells CASRPYPDRRSNEQFF. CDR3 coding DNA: TGTGCCAGCAGACCCTACCCGGACAGGAGATCCAATGAGCAGTTCTTC. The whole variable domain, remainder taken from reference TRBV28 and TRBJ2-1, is DVKVTQSSRYLVKRTGEKVFLECVQDMDHENMFWYRQDPGLGLRLIYFSYDVKMKEKGDIPEGYSVSREKKERFSLILESASTNQTSMYLCASRPYPDRRSNEQFFGPGTRLTVL.

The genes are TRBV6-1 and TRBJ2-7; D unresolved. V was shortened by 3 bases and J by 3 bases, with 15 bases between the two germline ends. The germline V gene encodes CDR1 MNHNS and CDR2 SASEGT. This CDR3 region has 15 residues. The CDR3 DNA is TGTGCCAGCAGTGACCCCTTTCGCGTCCGCTACGAGCAGTACTTC. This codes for CASSDPFRVRYEQYF.

The CDR3 region has the DNA TGTGCCAGCAGCTTATCCGGGATTGGGAGTAACGAGCAGTACTTC. Protein sequence: CASSLSGIGSNEQYF. This rearrangement joins TRBV7-2 to TRBJ2-7; the D gene is possibly TRBD2 (5 bases). Deletions cut 2 bases from V and 5 bases from J, with 16 bases between. CDR3 length equals 15 residues. Germline V gene sequence: CDR1 SGHTA, CDR2 FQGNSA. The full variable domain, its missing parts supplied by reference TRBV7-2 and TRBJ2-7, is GAGVSQSPSNKVTEKGKDVELRCDPISGHTALYWYRQSLGQGLEFLIYFQGNSAPDKSGLPSDRFSAERTGGSVSTLTIQRTQQEDSAVYLCASSLSGIGSNEQYFGPGTRLTVT.

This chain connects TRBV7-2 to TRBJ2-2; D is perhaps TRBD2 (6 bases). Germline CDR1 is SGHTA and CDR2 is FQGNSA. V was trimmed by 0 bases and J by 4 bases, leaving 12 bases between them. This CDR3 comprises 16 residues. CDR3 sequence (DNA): TGTGCCAGCAGCTTAGCCCCGGGAGTGGGCACCGGGGAGCTGTTTTTT. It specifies CASSLAPGVGTGELFF. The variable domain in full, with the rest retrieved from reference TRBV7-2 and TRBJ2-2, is GAGVSQSPSNKVTEKGKDVELRCDPISGHTALYWYRQSLGQGLEFLIYFQGNSAPDKSGLPSDRFSAERTGGSVSTLTIQRTQQEDSAVYLCASSLAPGVGTGELFFGEGSRLTVL.

DNA of the CDR3: TGTGCCAGCAGCAATGTTTCCTACGAGCAGTACTTC. Its translation is CASSNVSYEQYF. This chain joins TRBV5-4 and TRBJ2-7; no clear D. The CDR3 extends over 12 amino acids. Germline V gene lookup returns CDR1 SGHNT and CDR2 YYREEE (reference sequence). Trimming stripped 4 bases from V and 1 base from J, with 6 bases between.

In nucleotides, the CDR3 is TGTGCCATCAGCCCAGGGGGAAACTCTGGGGCCAACGTCCTGACTTTC. Residues: CAISPGGNSGANVLTF. The chain recombines TRBV10-3 with TRBJ2-6; TRBD1 agrees at 7 bases. The V and J ends lost 6 bases and 0 bases, in that order; junction bases with no gene match: 5. The CDR3 covers 16 residues. Germline loops: CDR1 ENHRY, CDR2 SYGVKD.

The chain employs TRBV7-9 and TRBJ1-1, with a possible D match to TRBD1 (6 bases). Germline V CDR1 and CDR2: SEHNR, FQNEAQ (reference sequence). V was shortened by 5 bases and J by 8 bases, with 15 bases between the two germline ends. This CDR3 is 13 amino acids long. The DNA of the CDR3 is TGTGCCAGCAGCCCTACGGACAGTTCGGAAGCTTTCTTT. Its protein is CASSPTDSSEAFF.

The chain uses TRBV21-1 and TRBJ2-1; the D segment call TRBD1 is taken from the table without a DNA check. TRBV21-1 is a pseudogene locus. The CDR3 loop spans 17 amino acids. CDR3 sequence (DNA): TGTGCCAGCAGCAAAGCGCCTACGCCAGGGGAACACAATGAGCAGTTCTTC. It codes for CASSKAPTPGEHNEQFF.